What follows describes a single T cell receptor beta chain. Its antigen is unknown. No much larger clone is present one base from it, and per-base qualities are unavailable. TCRbeta CDR3 regions were amplified from genomic DNA using the immunoSEQ Assay, a bias-controlled multiplex PCR. The authors processed their data as follows. The number of nucleated cells in each sample was estimated from the amplification of reference gene primers within the assay. Sequence reads were collapsed and filtered to measure the absolute abundance of every unique TCRbeta CDR3 rearrangement. Productive Simpson clonality was computed per sample as the square root of Simpson's diversity index over productive rearrangements. The source is immuneACCESS, and TCRdb retained only in-frame sequences with V and J called. Part of the clones is not carried over; for the studies checked, unresolved V genes explain less than half of this, and the remainder is unexplained. V and J calls and clone size are those listed in that table; D and trimming were worked out from the DNA. In all, the sample holds some 70,000 clones, and about 86% of those were seen once. In total, the top ten clones hold 5.5% to 8.5% of the sample.

The junction shows trimming of 6 bases on V and 10 bases on J, and the gene matches do not reach 18 bases of it. Counted from cysteine to phenylalanine, this CDR3 has 17 amino acids. Just the 51-base CDR3 DNA is kept, in frame starting at base 1. For CDR1 and CDR2, the germline V gene (reference sequence) lists LNHDA and SQIVND. This sample is drawn from a study of blood T cell repertoires in COVID-19 (dated by TCRdb to 2020 to 2021). Turning to the overall study: Samples covering the acute and convalescent phases of COVID-19 were provided by collaborators in the United States, Italy and Spain. HLA class I and class II types, where available, came from metadata supplied by the sample provider rather than from assay-based typing. Subjects who had been exposed to COVID-19, were actively infected with it, or had recovered from it provided the deeply sampled blood TCRbeta repertoires that made up the dataset. The material from the prospective study consisted of cDNA or gDNA derived from T cells, B-cell-depleted T cells, or PBMCs. A freely available public database, intended as a resource for researchers studying the immune response to SARS-CoV-2, is where the repertoires were released. Samples were obtained from the ongoing ImmuneRACE study (first 160 participants) and from approximately 1,200 subjects provided by 6 global collaborators. Nearly every sample came with metadata listing a de-identified subject ID, COVID-19 status, age in years and sex. The full study reports these points: How much clinical and demographic metadata was included differed by source and by participant, and the metadata was provided uncurated.

Whole blood was collected in K2EDTA tubes by collaborating institutions according to the institutions' own protocols. For TCRbeta analysis, collaborators shipped samples as frozen whole blood, isolated PBMCs, or DNA extracted from either of those sample types. Recombination connected TRBV19 to TRBJ2-1, and 10 junction bases match TRBD2. The sample was peripheral blood. The clonotype comes from a man aged 50-59 years with active COVID-19. Here is the DNA: TGTGCCAGTAGAGAACATTGGTCTAGCGGGAGTCGGGGGGAGCAGTTCTTC. This translates into CASREHWSSGSRGEQFF.